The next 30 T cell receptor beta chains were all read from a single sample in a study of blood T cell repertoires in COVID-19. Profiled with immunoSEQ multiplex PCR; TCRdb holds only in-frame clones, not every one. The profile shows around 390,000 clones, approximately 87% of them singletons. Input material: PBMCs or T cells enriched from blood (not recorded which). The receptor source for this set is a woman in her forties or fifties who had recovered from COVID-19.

Written as DNA, the CDR3 is TGTGCCAGCTACGGGACAGGGTCCTACAATGAGCAGTTCTTC. Protein: CASYGTGSYNEQFF. The J gene is TRBJ2-1, the V gene TRBV21-1; the table's TRBD1 call for D was not verified on the DNA. TRBV21-1 is termed a pseudogene. CDR3 length: 14 residues.

The CDR3, as DNA: TGCGCCAGCAGCCCGGGACAGACATTTTGGGAGCAGTACTTC. Protein: CASSPGQTFWEQYF. This sequence joins TRBV10-1 and TRBJ2-7; 7 bases match TRBD1. From germline, CDR1 is WNHNN and CDR2 SYGVQD (reference sequence). This CDR3 is 14 amino acids long. The J segment lost 7 bases and the V segment lost 6 bases, leaving 12 bases of the junction unmatched.

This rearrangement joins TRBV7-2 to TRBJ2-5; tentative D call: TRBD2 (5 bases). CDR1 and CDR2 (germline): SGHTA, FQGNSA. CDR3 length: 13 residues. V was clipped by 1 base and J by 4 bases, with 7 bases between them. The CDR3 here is CASSLGRAETQYF. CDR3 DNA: TGTGCCAGCAGCTTAGGGCGGGCAGAGACCCAGTACTTC.

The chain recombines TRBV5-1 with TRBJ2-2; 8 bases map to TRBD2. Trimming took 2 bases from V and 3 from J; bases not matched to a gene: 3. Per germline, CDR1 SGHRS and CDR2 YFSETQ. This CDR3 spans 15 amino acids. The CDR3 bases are TGCGCCAGCAGCTTTAGCGGGGCGGACACCGGGGAGCTGTTTTTT. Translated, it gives CASSFSGADTGELFF.

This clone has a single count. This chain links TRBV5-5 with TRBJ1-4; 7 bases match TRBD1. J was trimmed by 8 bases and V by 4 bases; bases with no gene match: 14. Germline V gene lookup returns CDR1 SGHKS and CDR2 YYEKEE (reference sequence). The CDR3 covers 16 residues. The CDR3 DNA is TGTGCCAGCAGCAATCCCGCGACAGGGAGTGGCGAAAAACTGTTTTTT. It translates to CASSNPATGSGEKLFF.

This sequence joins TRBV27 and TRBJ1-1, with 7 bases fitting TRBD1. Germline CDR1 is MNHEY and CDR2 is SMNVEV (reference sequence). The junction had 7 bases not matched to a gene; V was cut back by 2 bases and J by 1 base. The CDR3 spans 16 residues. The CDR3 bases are TGTGCCAGCAGTTTAGCCAGGGGGGTCAGGAACACTGAAGCTTTCTTT. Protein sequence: CASSLARGVRNTEAFF.

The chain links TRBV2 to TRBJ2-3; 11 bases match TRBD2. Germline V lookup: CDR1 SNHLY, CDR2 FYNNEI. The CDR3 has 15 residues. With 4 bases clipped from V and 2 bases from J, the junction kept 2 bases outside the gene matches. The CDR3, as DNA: TGTGCCAGCAGTGGGGGACTAGCGGACACAGATACGCAGTATTTT. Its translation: CASSGGLADTDTQYF.

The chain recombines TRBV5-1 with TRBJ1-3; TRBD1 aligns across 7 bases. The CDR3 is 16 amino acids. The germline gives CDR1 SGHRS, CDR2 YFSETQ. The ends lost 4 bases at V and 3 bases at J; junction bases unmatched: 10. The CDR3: CASSPERGPGGNTIYF. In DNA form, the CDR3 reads TGCGCCAGCAGCCCGGAGAGGGGGCCGGGTGGAAACACCATATATTTT.

The CDR3 region has the DNA TGTGCCAGCAGCGGTATCACGGCGGGGTTATATGGCTACACCTTC. Its translation: CASSGITAGLYGYTF. The chain joins TRBV21-1 to TRBJ1-2. TRBV21-1 is marked as a pseudogene. The CDR3 covers 15 residues.

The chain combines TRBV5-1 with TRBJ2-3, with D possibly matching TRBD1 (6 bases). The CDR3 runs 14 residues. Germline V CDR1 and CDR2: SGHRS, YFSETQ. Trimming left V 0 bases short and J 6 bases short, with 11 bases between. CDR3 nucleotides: TGCGCCAGCAGCTTGGACAGGGATGGTGATACGCAGTATTTT. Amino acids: CASSLDRDGDTQYF.

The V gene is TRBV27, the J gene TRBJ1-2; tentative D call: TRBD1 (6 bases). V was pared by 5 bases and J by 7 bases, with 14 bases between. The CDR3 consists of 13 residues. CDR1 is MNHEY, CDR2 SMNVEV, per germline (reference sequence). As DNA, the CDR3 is TGTGCCAGCAGTCCCCAAGGGGGTGCTGGCTACACCTTC. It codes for CASSPQGGAGYTF.

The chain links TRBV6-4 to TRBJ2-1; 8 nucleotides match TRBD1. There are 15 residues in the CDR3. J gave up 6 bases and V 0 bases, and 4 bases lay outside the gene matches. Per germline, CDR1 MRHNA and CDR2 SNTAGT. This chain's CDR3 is CASSDSTGESNEQFF. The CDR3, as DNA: TGTGCCAGCAGTGACTCGACAGGGGAGAGCAATGAGCAGTTCTTC.

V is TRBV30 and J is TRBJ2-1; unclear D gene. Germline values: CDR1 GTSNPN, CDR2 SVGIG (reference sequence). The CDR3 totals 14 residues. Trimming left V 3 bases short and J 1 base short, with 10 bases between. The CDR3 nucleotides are TGTGCCTGGAGGCAGGCAGGTTCCTACAATGAGCAGTTCTTC. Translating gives CAWRQAGSYNEQFF.

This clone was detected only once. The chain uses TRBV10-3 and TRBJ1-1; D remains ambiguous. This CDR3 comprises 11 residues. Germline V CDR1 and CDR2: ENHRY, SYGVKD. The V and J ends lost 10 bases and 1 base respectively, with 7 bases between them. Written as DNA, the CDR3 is TGTGCCACCCGGGAGAACACTGAAGCTTTCTTT. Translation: CATRENTEAFF.

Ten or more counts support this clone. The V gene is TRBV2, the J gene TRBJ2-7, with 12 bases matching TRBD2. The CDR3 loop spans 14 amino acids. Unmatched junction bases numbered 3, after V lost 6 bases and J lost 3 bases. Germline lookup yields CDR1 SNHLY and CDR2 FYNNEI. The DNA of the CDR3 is TGTGCCAGCAGCCGGACTAGCGGGGACTACGAGCAGTACTTC. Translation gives CASSRTSGDYEQYF.

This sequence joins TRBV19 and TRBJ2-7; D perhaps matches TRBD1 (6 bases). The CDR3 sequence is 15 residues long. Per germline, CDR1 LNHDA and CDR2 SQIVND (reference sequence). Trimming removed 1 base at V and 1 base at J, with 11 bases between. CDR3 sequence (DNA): TGTGCCAGTAGTATAGCTAGGACAGCTTCCTACGAGCAGTACTTC. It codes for CASSIARTASYEQYF.

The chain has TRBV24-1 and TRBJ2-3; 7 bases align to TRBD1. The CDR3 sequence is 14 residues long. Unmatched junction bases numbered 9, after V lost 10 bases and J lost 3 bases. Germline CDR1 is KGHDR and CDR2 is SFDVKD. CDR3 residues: CATGVTGRTDTQYF. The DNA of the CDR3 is TGTGCCACGGGAGTGACAGGGCGGACAGATACGCAGTATTTT.

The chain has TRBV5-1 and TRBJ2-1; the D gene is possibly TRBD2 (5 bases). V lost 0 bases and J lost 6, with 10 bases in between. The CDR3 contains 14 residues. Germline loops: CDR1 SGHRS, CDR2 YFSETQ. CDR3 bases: TGCGCCAGCAGCTTGGGAGGGAGTCTCAATGAGCAGTTCTTC. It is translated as CASSLGGSLNEQFF.

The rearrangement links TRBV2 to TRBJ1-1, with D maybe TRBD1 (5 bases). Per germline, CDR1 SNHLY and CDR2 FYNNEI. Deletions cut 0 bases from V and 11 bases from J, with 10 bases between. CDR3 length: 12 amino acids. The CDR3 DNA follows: TGTGCCAGCAGTGAAGCACGCGGGGGGGCTTTCTTT. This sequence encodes CASSEARGGAFF.

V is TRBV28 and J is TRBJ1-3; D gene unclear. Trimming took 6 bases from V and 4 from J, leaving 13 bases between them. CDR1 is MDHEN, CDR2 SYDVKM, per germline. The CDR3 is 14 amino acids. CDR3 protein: CASSPTLFGNTIYF. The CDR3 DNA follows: TGTGCCAGCAGCCCAACACTATTCGGAAACACCATATATTTT.

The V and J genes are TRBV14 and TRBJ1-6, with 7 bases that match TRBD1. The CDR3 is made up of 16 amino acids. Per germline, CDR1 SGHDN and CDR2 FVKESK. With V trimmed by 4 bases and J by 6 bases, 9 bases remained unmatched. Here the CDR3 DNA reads TGTGCCAGCAGCCTTCCCCAGGGGGTAGGTAATTCACCCCTCCACTTT. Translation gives CASSLPQGVGNSPLHF.

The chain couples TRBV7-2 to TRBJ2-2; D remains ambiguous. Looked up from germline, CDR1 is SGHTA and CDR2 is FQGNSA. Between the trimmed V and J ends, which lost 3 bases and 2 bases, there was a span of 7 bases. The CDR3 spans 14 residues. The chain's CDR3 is CASSFRHNTGELFF. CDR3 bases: TGTGCCAGCAGCTTCAGACACAACACCGGGGAGCTGTTTTTT.

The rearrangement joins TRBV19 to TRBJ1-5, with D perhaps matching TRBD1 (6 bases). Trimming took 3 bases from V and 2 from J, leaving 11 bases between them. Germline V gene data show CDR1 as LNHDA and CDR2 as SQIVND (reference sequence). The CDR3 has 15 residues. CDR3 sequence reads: CASSIHRVGNQPQHF. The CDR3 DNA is TGTGCCAGTAGTATCCACAGGGTAGGCAATCAGCCCCAGCATTTT. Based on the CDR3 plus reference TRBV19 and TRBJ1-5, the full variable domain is DGGITQSPKYLFRKEGQNVTLSCEQNLNHDAMYWYRQDPGQGLRLIYYSQIVNDFQKGDIAEGYSVSREKKESFPLTVTSAQKNPTAFYLCASSIHRVGNQPQHFGDGTRLSIL.

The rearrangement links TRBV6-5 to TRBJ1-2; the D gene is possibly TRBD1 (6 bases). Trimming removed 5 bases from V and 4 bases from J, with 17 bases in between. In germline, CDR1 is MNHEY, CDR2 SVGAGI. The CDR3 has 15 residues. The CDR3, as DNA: TGTGCCAGCAGTCAAAAGGGGCAGGGGTTCTATGGCTACACCTTC. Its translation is CASSQKGQGFYGYTF.

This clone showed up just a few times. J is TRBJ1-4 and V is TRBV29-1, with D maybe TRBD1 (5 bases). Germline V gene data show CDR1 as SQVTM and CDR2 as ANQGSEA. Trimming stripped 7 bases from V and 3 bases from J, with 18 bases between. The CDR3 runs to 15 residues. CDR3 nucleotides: TGCAGCGCCGCGGTTCCATCGGGGGCTAATGAAAAACTGTTTTTT. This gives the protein CSAAVPSGANEKLFF.

The CDR3 DNA follows: TGTGCCAGTAATGGGGGGGGCGGGCCTGGCTACACCTTC. Amino acid sequence: CASNGGGGPGYTF. The rearrangement links TRBV3-1 (or the pseudogene TRBV3-2) to TRBJ1-2; possibly TRBD1 for D (6 bases). The V gene lost 9 bases and the J gene lost 7 bases, with 18 bases spanning the gap. CDR1 is LGHDT, CDR2 YNNKEL, per germline (reference sequence). The CDR3 extends over 13 amino acids.

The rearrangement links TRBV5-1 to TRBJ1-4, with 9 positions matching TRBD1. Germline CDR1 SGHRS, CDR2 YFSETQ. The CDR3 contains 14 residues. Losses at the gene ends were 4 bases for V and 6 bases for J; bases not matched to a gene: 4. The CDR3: CASSRDREHEKLFF. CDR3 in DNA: TGCGCCAGCAGCCGGGACAGGGAGCATGAAAAACTGTTTTTT.

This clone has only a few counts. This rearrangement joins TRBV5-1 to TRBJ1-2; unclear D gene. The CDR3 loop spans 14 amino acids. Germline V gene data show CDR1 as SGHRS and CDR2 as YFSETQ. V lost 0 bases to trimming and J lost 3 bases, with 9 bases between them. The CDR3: CASSLETVYYGYTF. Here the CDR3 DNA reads TGCGCCAGCAGCTTGGAAACTGTTTACTATGGCTACACCTTC.

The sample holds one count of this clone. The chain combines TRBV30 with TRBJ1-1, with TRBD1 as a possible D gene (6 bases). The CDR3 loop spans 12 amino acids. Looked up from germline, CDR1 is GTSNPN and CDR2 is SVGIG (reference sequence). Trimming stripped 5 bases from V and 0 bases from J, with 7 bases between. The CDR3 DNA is TGTGCCTGGTACAGGGTGAACACTGAAGCTTTCTTT. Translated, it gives CAWYRVNTEAFF.

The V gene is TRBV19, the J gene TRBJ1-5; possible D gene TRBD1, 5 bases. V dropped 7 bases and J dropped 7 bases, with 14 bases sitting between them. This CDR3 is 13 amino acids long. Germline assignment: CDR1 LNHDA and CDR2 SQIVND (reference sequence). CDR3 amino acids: CASIGGTNQPQHF. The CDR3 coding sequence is TGTGCCAGTATTGGAGGGACCAACCAGCCCCAGCATTTT. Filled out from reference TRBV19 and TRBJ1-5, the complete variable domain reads DGGITQSPKYLFRKEGQNVTLSCEQNLNHDAMYWYRQDPGQGLRLIYYSQIVNDFQKGDIAEGYSVSREKKESFPLTVTSAQKNPTAFYLCASIGGTNQPQHFGDGTRLSIL.